One and the same sample provided the 9 T cell receptor beta chains below, sequenced in a study of cytomegalovirus exposure and HLA in healthy donors (TCRdb year 2017). The method behind the library was the immunoSEQ multiplex PCR assay. A mixture of 60 forward primers for TCR Vbeta segments and 13 reverse primers for TCR Jbeta segments was used in the multiplex PCR. This is the immuneACCESS table as TCRdb keeps it, with only in-frame sequences that have V and J called. A part of the clones is gone; compared with another copy, unresolved V genes explain less than half, and the rest is unexplained. In all, the sample holds approximately 150,000 clones, and roughly 83% of those were seen once. 3% to 4% of the sample lies in the top ten. Source material: PBMCs. The receptor source for this set is a human donor in good health.

Concerning this clone itself: The junction differs from germline at one of its ends, possibly a read error. This chain uses TRBV30 with TRBJ1-2; 7 bases align to TRBD1. CDR3 length: 10 residues. In germline, CDR1 is GTSNPN, CDR2 SVGIG (reference sequence). CDR3 protein: CAWRKTGQLF. Here the CDR3 DNA reads TGTGCCTGGAGAAAAACGGGACAGCTCTTC.

V usage is TRBV18 and J usage is TRBJ2-7; 9 bases are shared with TRBD1. After removal of 5 bases from V and 13 bases from J, the junction contained 9 bases not matched to a gene. This CDR3 has 12 amino acids. Germline V CDR1 and CDR2: KGHSH, LQKENI. The CDR3 DNA follows: TGTGCCAGCTCAAATACCACAGGGGGCTTTTACTTC. It translates to CASSNTTGGFYF.

The chain has TRBV2 and TRBJ1-1, with D unclear. CDR1 is SNHLY, CDR2 FYNNEI, per germline. V lost 1 base and J 7 bases, leaving 13 bases between the germline ends. This CDR3 is built from 14 residues. The CDR3 is CASSEGPGKDEAFF. CDR3 DNA sequence: TGTGCCAGCAGTGAAGGACCGGGGAAAGATGAAGCTTTCTTT.

DNA for the CDR3: TGTGCCAGCAGTGATGATAGACAGGGTATAGCCAAAAACATTCAGTACTTC. It encodes CASSDDRQGIAKNIQYF. The chain couples TRBV2 to TRBJ2-4; 7 bases map to TRBD1. Germline-derived CDR1 and CDR2 are SNHLY and FYNNEI. The CDR3 consists of 17 residues. After removal of 3 bases from V and 0 bases from J, the junction contained 8 bases not matched to a gene.

This chain joins TRBV9 and TRBJ2-7, with a weak D call TRBD1 (5 bases). CDR1 and CDR2 (germline): SGDLS, YYNGEE. The CDR3 is 13 amino acids. The V gene lost 4 bases and the J gene lost 3 bases, with 11 bases spanning the gap. CDR3 nucleotides: TGTGCCAGCAGCCCCGGCCAGGGCTACGAGCAGTACTTC. Translation: CASSPGQGYEQYF.

The chain uses TRBV7-8 and TRBJ2-7, with 7 bases identical to TRBD2. This CDR3 comprises 15 residues. J gave up 3 bases and V 5 bases, and 10 bases lay outside the gene matches. CDR1 and CDR2 from the germline V gene are SGHVS and FQNEAQ. The CDR3 nucleotides are TGTGCCAGCAGCGCCAGTGGGAGGGCGGGCTACGAGCAGTACTTC. This encodes CASSASGRAGYEQYF.

This chain links TRBV6-5 with TRBJ1-6; D ambiguous. The V end was cut by 4 bases, the J end by 6 bases, with 10 bases between. The CDR3 covers 14 residues. The germline V gene has CDR1 MNHEY and CDR2 SVGAGI. CDR3 residues: CASSLPGRNSPLHF. In nucleotides, the CDR3 is TGTGCCAGCAGTTTACCAGGCCGTAATTCACCCCTCCACTTT.

The V gene is TRBV14, the J gene TRBJ2-3; 11 bases are a match to TRBD2. This CDR3 region has 15 residues. The V segment lost 4 bases and the J segment 4 bases; nucleotides outside the gene matches: 4. In germline, CDR1 is SGHDN, CDR2 FVKESK. The CDR3 protein is CASSRGLAGSDTQYF. CDR3 DNA sequence: TGTGCCAGCAGCCGTGGACTAGCGGGCTCAGATACGCAGTATTTT.

The V call is TRBV30, the J call TRBJ2-3; a weak D match, TRBD2 (6 bases). The CDR3 extends over 11 amino acids. Germline values: CDR1 GTSNPN, CDR2 SVGIG (reference sequence). V gave up 3 bases and J gave up 6 bases, with 7 bases separating them. The CDR3 nucleotides are TGTGCCTGGAGGGAGGGGGATACGCAGTATTTT. Protein sequence: CAWREGDTQYF.